Below, 31 T cell receptor beta chains from the same sample are listed, as sequenced in a study of blood T cell repertoires in COVID-19 (dated by TCRdb to the early 2020s). The library was made by the immunoSEQ multiplex PCR assay. TCRdb limited this immuneACCESS table to in-frame rearrangements with V and J called. A share of clones is missing; checked studies link under half to unresolved V genes, and the rest is unexplained. This sample has about 190,000 clones in its table, and 70% to 85% of those were observed once. The top ten clonotypes cover roughly 12% of the sample. Sequenced material: peripheral blood. The receptors here all came from a middle-aged man who had recovered from COVID-19.

V gene TRBV29-1 combines with J gene TRBJ2-1; 10 bases map to TRBD2. Germline V gene lookup returns CDR1 SQVTM and CDR2 ANQGSEA. CDR3 length: 15 amino acids. Trimming at V came to 4 bases and at J to 3 bases, leaving 6 bases not matched to a gene. The CDR3 loop reads CSVAPGTSDYNEQFF. The CDR3 DNA is TGCAGCGTTGCCCCCGGGACTAGCGACTACAATGAGCAGTTCTTC.

V gene TRBV28 combines with J gene TRBJ2-3, with D uncertain. Germline V gene sequence: CDR1 MDHEN, CDR2 SYDVKM. Trimming removed 4 bases from V and 4 bases from J, with 12 bases in between. CDR3 length: 14 residues. The CDR3 bases are TGTGCCAGCAGTTCTATTAGTAGCCCAGATACGCAGTATTTT. This translates into CASSSISSPDTQYF.

The chain employs TRBV29-1 and TRBJ2-5; D is ambiguous. CDR3 length: 12 residues. Germline CDR1 SQVTM, CDR2 ANQGSEA. V lost 4 bases, J lost 2 bases, and 8 bases lay in between. The CDR3 loop is CSVVWQQETQYF. The CDR3 nucleotides are TGCAGCGTTGTTTGGCAGCAAGAGACCCAGTACTTC. Complete variable domain (other parts from reference TRBV29-1 and TRBJ2-5): SAVISQKPSRDICQRGTSLTIQCQVDSQVTMMFWYRQQPGQSLTLIATANQGSEATYESGFVIDKFPISRPNLTFSTLTVSNMSPEDSSIYLCSVVWQQETQYFGPGTRLLVL.

The chain is built from TRBV27 and TRBJ1-4, with TRBD1 identical over 10 bases. The CDR3 consists of 17 residues. Unmatched junction bases numbered 7, after V lost 6 bases and J lost 0 bases. Looked up from germline, CDR1 is MNHEY and CDR2 is SMNVEV (reference sequence). The CDR3 region is CASRGTGATSTNEKLFF. CDR3 coding DNA: TGTGCCAGCAGGGGGACAGGGGCCACCTCAACTAATGAAAAACTGTTTTTT.

This rearrangement joins TRBV7-2 to TRBJ2-1, with 7 bases matching TRBD1. The CDR3 has 15 amino acids. The V and J ends lost 1 base and 8 bases, in that order; junction bases with no gene match: 8. The germline V gene encodes CDR1 SGHTA and CDR2 FQGNSA. Here the CDR3 DNA reads TGTGCCAGCAGCTTAGACAGGGGCGTCCTAGATGAGCAGTTCTTC. It specifies CASSLDRGVLDEQFF.

The chain joins TRBV24-1 to TRBJ2-2; perhaps TRBD1 as D (6 bases). CDR3 size: 15 residues. The V gene lost 9 bases and the J gene lost 2 bases, with 15 bases spanning the gap. Germline CDR1 and CDR2: KGHDR and SFDVKD. The CDR3 loop reads CATSSRGLNTGELFF. In DNA, the CDR3 is TGTGCCACCTCGTCCAGGGGATTAAACACCGGGGAGCTGTTTTTT.

The chain employs TRBV7-6 and TRBJ2-3; TRBD2 agrees at 8 bases. From germline, CDR1 is SGHVS and CDR2 FNYEAQ. This CDR3 is 15 amino acids long. After removal of 5 bases from V and 5 bases from J, the junction contained 9 bases not matched to a gene. The CDR3 reads CASSSSGTLGDTQYF. The CDR3 DNA sequence: TGTGCCAGCAGCAGTAGCGGGACCCTCGGAGATACGCAGTATTTT. Full variable domain (rest looked up from reference TRBV7-6 and TRBJ2-3): GAGVSQSPRYKVTKRGQDVALRCDPISGHVSLYWYRQALGQGPEFLTYFNYEAQQDKSGLPNDRFSAERPEGSISTLTIQRTEQRDSAMYRCASSSSGTLGDTQYFGPGTRLTVL.

The chain is built from TRBV5-8 and TRBJ1-1; the match to TRBD1 covers 8 bases. V was pared by 0 bases and J by 5 bases, with 0 bases of the junction left unmatched. Germline V lookup: CDR1 SGHTS, CDR2 YDEGEE. The CDR3 is made up of 13 amino acids. CDR3 region: CASSLDRGTEAFF. Written as DNA, the CDR3 is TGTGCCAGCAGCTTGGACAGGGGGACTGAAGCTTTCTTT.

The chain links TRBV28 to TRBJ2-7; no clear D gene. The germline gives CDR1 MDHEN, CDR2 SYDVKM. The CDR3 totals 12 residues. V gave up 2 bases and J gave up 6 bases, with 8 bases separating them. The CDR3 region has the DNA TGTGCCAGCAGTTTAACGCGGCCCGAGCAGTACTTC. It codes for CASSLTRPEQYF.

V gene TRBV10-3 combines with J gene TRBJ1-2; weak D call: TRBD1 (5 bases). V lost 2 bases to trimming and J lost 4 bases, with 11 bases between them. The CDR3 loop spans 14 amino acids. Germline V gene data show CDR1 as ENHRY and CDR2 as SYGVKD. This chain's CDR3 is CAISEAGPTYGYTF. CDR3 in DNA: TGTGCCATCAGTGAGGCAGGGCCCACCTATGGCTACACCTTC.

This chain links TRBV27 with TRBJ1-6, with TRBD1 identical over 9 bases. CDR1 MNHEY and CDR2 SMNVEV come from the germline V gene (reference sequence). V shed 6 bases, J shed 8 bases, and the junction held 8 bases outside the gene matches. This CDR3 comprises 15 residues. The chain's CDR3 is CASSQTGTGYSPLHF. CDR3 in DNA: TGTGCCAGCAGCCAAACCGGGACAGGGTATTCACCCCTCCACTTT.

V gene TRBV7-6 combines with J gene TRBJ2-1, with 7 bases aligning to TRBD1. Unmatched junction bases numbered 15, after V lost 5 bases and J lost 5 bases. The germline gives CDR1 SGHVS, CDR2 FNYEAQ. CDR3 length: 17 residues. CDR3 sequence reads: CASSRVVTGIVNNEQFF. As DNA, the CDR3 is TGTGCCAGCAGCCGAGTAGTGACAGGGATCGTGAACAATGAGCAGTTCTTC. Full variable domain (missing parts from reference TRBV7-6 and TRBJ2-1): GAGVSQSPRYKVTKRGQDVALRCDPISGHVSLYWYRQALGQGPEFLTYFNYEAQQDKSGLPNDRFSAERPEGSISTLTIQRTEQRDSAMYRCASSRVVTGIVNNEQFFGPGTRLTVL.

The gene calls are TRBV19 and TRBJ1-1; maybe TRBD1 (6 bases). The CDR3 runs to 12 residues. V was shortened by 6 bases and J by 3 bases, with 8 bases between the two germline ends. Germline CDR1 LNHDA, CDR2 SQIVND (reference sequence). CDR3 sequence: CASSYRDTEAFF. CDR3 sequence (DNA): TGTGCCAGTAGCTACAGGGACACTGAAGCTTTCTTT.

To note about this clone: Other DNA sequences within the sample encode an identical CDR3. This chain links TRBV20-1 with TRBJ2-7, with D unclear. Trimming shortened V by 1 base and J by 4 bases, and 5 bases separated the two germline ends. The CDR3 runs to 11 residues. Germline CDR1 reads DFQATT; CDR2 reads SNEGSKA (reference sequence). In nucleotides, the CDR3 is TGCAGTGCTAGAGCCCCGTACGAGCAGTACTTC. Protein product: CSARAPYEQYF.

V and J are TRBV27 and TRBJ1-4; TRBD1 matches at 7 bases. CDR3 size: 14 residues. V lost 1 base to trimming and J lost 8 bases; unmatched junction nucleotides: 4. Germline CDR1 reads MNHEY; CDR2 reads SMNVEV (reference sequence). The CDR3, as DNA: TGTGCCAGCAGTTTATGGGCAGGGGGGGAAAAACTGTTTTTT. Its protein is CASSLWAGGEKLFF.

J is TRBJ2-2 and V is TRBV2; a possible D gene is TRBD1 (5 bases). The CDR3 extends over 14 amino acids. The germline V gene has CDR1 SNHLY and CDR2 FYNNEI. With 1 base removed from V and 7 bases from J, the gap between germline ends came to 10 bases. In nucleotides, the CDR3 is TGTGCCAGCAGTGAAGATCAGGGATTCGGGGAGCTGTTTTTT. Translating gives CASSEDQGFGELFF.

The chain links TRBV7-3 to TRBJ2-1; TRBD2 aligns across 12 bases. V trimming: 5 bases; J trimming: 10 bases; junction bases outside the gene matches: 6. Germline CDR1 SGHTA, CDR2 FQGTGA. The CDR3 spans 14 residues. As DNA, the CDR3 is TGTGCCAGCAGCAGGACTAGCGGGGTCGCGGAGCAGTTCTTC. Translating gives CASSRTSGVAEQFF.

The chain uses TRBV5-1 and TRBJ2-2; perhaps TRBD2 as D (6 bases). The CDR3 has 15 residues. V was shortened by 5 bases and J by 4 bases, with 15 bases between the two germline ends. Germline V gene sequence: CDR1 SGHRS, CDR2 YFSETQ. DNA for the CDR3: TGCGCCAGCAGACAGCAGGGAGGCCTCACCGGGGAGCTGTTTTTT. It translates to CASRQQGGLTGELFF.

The chain joins TRBV7-2 to TRBJ2-7; D may be TRBD1 (6 bases). V lost 5 bases and J lost 4, with 12 bases in between. Germline V lookup: CDR1 SGHTA, CDR2 FQGNSA. The CDR3 runs to 13 residues. CDR3 bases: TGTGCCAGCAGCCGCGTTACAGGGTACGAGCAGTACTTC. Translation: CASSRVTGYEQYF.

The chain employs TRBV7-9 and TRBJ2-7; 11 positions agree with TRBD2. The germline V gene encodes CDR1 SEHNR and CDR2 FQNEAQ (reference sequence). The junction had 10 bases not matched to a gene; V was cut back by 3 bases and J by 6 bases. CDR3 length: 16 amino acids. CDR3 sequence: CASSLGTSGFLLEQYF. The CDR3 DNA reads TGTGCCAGCAGCTTGGGGACTAGCGGCTTCCTGCTCGAGCAGTACTTC.

This clone came up once. The rearrangement links TRBV7-3 to TRBJ2-3, with TRBD2 matching 9 bases. Germline V gives CDR1 SGHTA, CDR2 FQGTGA. The CDR3 runs 16 residues. V was clipped by 2 bases and J by 5 bases; unmatched bases: 8. The CDR3 nucleotides read TGTGCCAGCAGCTTAGGGGTAGCGGGAGCCCGAGATACGCAGTATTTT. It encodes CASSLGVAGARDTQYF.

The chain uses TRBV18 and TRBJ2-5; 7 bases fit TRBD2. The CDR3 is made up of 15 amino acids. The germline gives CDR1 KGHSH, CDR2 LQKENI. The trim removed 4 bases at V and 5 bases at J, leaving 10 bases unmatched. The CDR3 protein is CASSQLLAFGETQYF. CDR3 in DNA: TGTGCCAGCTCACAATTACTAGCGTTTGGGGAGACCCAGTACTTC.

The chain's CDR3 is CASSEYGAGAYGEQYF. The CDR3 DNA sequence: TGTGCCAGCAGTGAATATGGGGCGGGGGCATACGGCGAGCAGTACTTC. The chain employs TRBV25-1 and TRBJ2-7; D perhaps matches TRBD2 (7 bases). Trimming pared 0 bases from V and 6 bases from J, leaving 18 bases between. The CDR3 length is 16 residues. Germline V gives CDR1 MGHDK, CDR2 SYGVNS.

The rearrangement joins TRBV28 to TRBJ2-3; 13 bases agree with TRBD2. Germline V gene sequence: CDR1 MDHEN, CDR2 SYDVKM. The trim removed 5 bases at V and 2 bases at J, leaving 4 bases unmatched. The CDR3 length is 16 residues. The CDR3: CASSPTSGRNTDTQYF. Here the CDR3 DNA reads TGTGCCAGCAGTCCGACTAGCGGGAGGAACACAGATACGCAGTATTTT.

This clone was recorded only once. The chain links TRBV5-6 to TRBJ2-7, with D tentatively TRBD2 (6 bases). The germline CDR1 and CDR2 sequences are SGHDT and YYEEEE. The CDR3 has 14 residues. Between the trimmed V and J ends, which lost 1 base and 2 bases, there was a span of 10 bases. The CDR3 loop reads CASSLPSVAYEQYF. The CDR3, as DNA: TGTGCCAGCAGCTTGCCTAGCGTAGCCTACGAGCAGTACTTC.

The chain carries TRBV15 and TRBJ2-6, with 8 bases fitting TRBD2. CDR1 is LNHNV and CDR2 is YYDKDF in the germline V gene (reference sequence). This CDR3 contains 18 residues. V lost 0 bases, J lost 0 bases, and 4 bases stayed unmatched. CDR3 loop: CATSRELAAYSGANVLTF. The CDR3 DNA sequence: TGTGCCACCAGCAGAGAACTAGCGGCATACTCTGGGGCCAACGTCCTGACTTTC. Looking up the rest from reference TRBV15 and TRBJ2-6 gives the full variable domain: DAMVIQNPRYQVTQFGKPVTLSCSQTLNHNVMYWYQQKSSQAPKLLFHYYDKDFNNEADTPDNFQSRRPNTSFCFLDIRSPGLGDTAMYLCATSRELAAYSGANVLTFGAGSRLTVL.

The V gene is TRBV5-1, the J gene TRBJ2-5; 9 nucleotides agree with TRBD1. V lost 4 bases to trimming and J lost 5 bases; unmatched junction nucleotides: 6. Germline V gene sequence: CDR1 SGHRS, CDR2 YFSETQ. The CDR3 spans 14 residues. DNA for the CDR3: TGCGCCAGCAGCAACACAGGGGGCTTCGAGACCCAGTACTTC. Translated: CASSNTGGFETQYF.

V gene TRBV18 combines with J gene TRBJ2-1; 9 bases are shared with TRBD1. Trimming removed 8 bases from V and 1 base from J; junction bases left unmatched: 6. Germline lookup yields CDR1 KGHSH and CDR2 LQKENI. This CDR3 spans 15 amino acids. CDR3 nucleotides: TGTGCCAGCAGCACCGGGACAGGGTCCTACAATGAGCAGTTCTTC. Encoded protein: CASSTGTGSYNEQFF.

This clone has a handful of counts. CDR3 protein: CATSDGTDGYNEQFF. The DNA of the CDR3 is TGTGCCACCAGTGATGGGACAGACGGGTACAATGAGCAGTTCTTC. The rearrangement links TRBV24-1 to TRBJ2-1, with 7 bases lining up with TRBD1. This CDR3 comprises 15 residues. V lost 3 bases to trimming and J lost 4 bases; unmatched junction nucleotides: 5. Germline V CDR1 and CDR2: KGHDR, SFDVKD.

This sequence joins TRBV19 and TRBJ2-7; 7 bases are shared with TRBD1. The CDR3 is 14 amino acids. Losses at the gene ends were 3 bases for V and 2 bases for J; bases not matched to a gene: 4. In germline, CDR1 is LNHDA, CDR2 SQIVND (reference sequence). The CDR3 reads CASSIRDSTYEQYF. CDR3 coding DNA: TGTGCCAGTAGTATCCGGGACAGCACCTACGAGCAGTACTTC.

The genes are TRBV7-2 and TRBJ1-2; TRBD1 agrees at 8 bases. This CDR3 contains 15 residues. Germline loops: CDR1 SGHTA, CDR2 FQGNSA. Losses at the gene ends were 4 bases for V and 7 bases for J; bases not matched to a gene: 11. CDR3 coding DNA: TGTGCCAGCAGCTGGTCAGGACAGGGCTATGTTGGCTACACCTTC. Translated: CASSWSGQGYVGYTF.